One and the same sample provided the 27 T cell receptor beta chains below, sequenced in a study of early T cells in non-severe SARS-CoV-2 infection. TCRdb re-called the 5' RACE reads through MiXCR, storing one row per CDR3 protein. The data hold about 44,000 distinct CDR3 sequences, with about 6.5% observed a single time. The sample consisted of whole blood, taken at baseline. The origin of the receptors is an adult who was a healthcare worker with PCR-confirmed SARS-CoV-2 infection or an uninfected control (not recorded which).

On this clonotype itself: At one end the junction does not follow the germline gene, possibly because of a read error. This rearrangement joins TRBV10-3 to TRBJ2-1; D gene unclear. Germline V gene sequence: CDR1 ENHRY, CDR2 SYGVKD. The CDR3 covers 11 residues. Here the CDR3 reads CATSESQEQFF. The CDR3 DNA is TGTGCCACCAGTGAGTCCCAAGAGCAGTTCTTC.

This chain links TRBV7-2 with TRBJ1-4, with D perhaps matching TRBD1 (6 bases). Germline CDR1 SGHTA, CDR2 FQGNSA. The CDR3 loop spans 14 amino acids. Deletions cut 6 bases from V and 8 bases from J, with 16 bases between. The CDR3 loop is CASSLQGNWEKLFF. The CDR3 DNA reads as TGTGCCAGCAGTTTACAGGGTAATTGGGAAAAACTGTTTTTT.

The J gene is TRBJ1-3, the V gene TRBV7-2; D is uncertain. The CDR3 covers 15 residues. Germline CDR1 and CDR2: SGHTA and FQGNSA. The ends were cut back, 5 bases at V and 0 bases at J, with 11 bases in the middle. CDR3 sequence: CASSLSPSSGNTIYF. The CDR3 region has the DNA TGTGCCAGCAGCCTAAGCCCATCCTCTGGAAACACCATATATTTT.

This clonotype came up a few times. The chain couples TRBV7-2 to TRBJ2-5; D gene uncertain. Germline assignment: CDR1 SGHTA and CDR2 FQGNSA. Deletions cut 5 bases from V and 2 bases from J, with 6 bases between. The CDR3 totals 12 residues. CDR3 DNA sequence: TGTGCCAGCAGCCTCCTGCAAGAGACCCAGTACTTC. Its translation is CASSLLQETQYF. The full variable domain, completed using reference TRBV7-2 and TRBJ2-5, is GAGVSQSPSNKVTEKGKDVELRCDPISGHTALYWYRQSLGQGLEFLIYFQGNSAPDKSGLPSDRFSAERTGGSVSTLTIQRTQQEDSAVYLCASSLLQETQYFGPGTRLLVL.

This clonotype was detected only a few times. The rearrangement links TRBV12-3 or TRBV12-4 to TRBJ1-1; D is perhaps TRBD1 (6 bases). Trimming removed 1 base from V and 7 bases from J, with 10 bases in between. CDR3 length: 13 residues. For the CDR3, the DNA is TGTGCCAGCAGTTTAGGGCAGGGGCTTGAAGCTTTCTTT. Protein: CASSLGQGLEAFF.

This clonotype was seen only a few times. The V and J genes are TRBV25-1 and TRBJ1-2; weak D call: TRBD1 (6 bases). The CDR3 loop spans 15 amino acids. V lost 2 bases and J lost 5, with 15 bases in between. Per germline, CDR1 MGHDK and CDR2 SYGVNS. The CDR3 DNA follows: TGTGCCAGCAGTGAACGGGCGGGGGCGAAGTATGGCTACACCTTC. Protein: CASSERAGAKYGYTF.

There are a few counts of this clonotype. The CDR3 DNA is TGTGCCAGCAGCTTGGGCCGGGATCAGCCCCAGCATTTT. Its translation: CASSLGRDQPQHF. The chain uses TRBV5-6 and TRBJ1-5; no clear D. With 0 bases removed from V and 5 bases from J, the gap between germline ends came to 6 bases. The CDR3 has 13 residues. The germline V gene encodes CDR1 SGHDT and CDR2 YYEEEE.

At least ten counts were recorded for this clonotype. The CDR3 spells CASSHPGAYYGYTF. CDR3 nucleotide sequence: TGCGCCAGCAGCCATCCAGGGGCCTATTATGGCTACACCTTC. The J gene is TRBJ1-2, the V gene TRBV4-3, with D tentatively TRBD1 (6 bases). The V gene lost 3 bases and the J gene lost 5 bases, with 13 bases spanning the gap. There are 14 residues in the CDR3. Germline CDR1 LGHNA, CDR2 YSLEER.

This clonotype was recorded at least ten times. This chain connects TRBV27 to TRBJ2-7; perhaps TRBD2 as D (6 bases). Per the germline V gene, CDR1 is MNHEY and CDR2 is SMNVEV (reference sequence). CDR3 size: 14 residues. Trimming left V 5 bases short and J 3 bases short, with 14 bases between. The chain's CDR3 is CASSPDFSGYEQYF. CDR3 coding DNA: TGTGCCAGCAGTCCGGATTTTAGCGGCTACGAGCAGTACTTC.

This clonotype was found a few times. The rearrangement links TRBV5-4 to TRBJ2-5, with a tentative D call TRBD2 (6 bases). Germline-derived CDR1 and CDR2 are SGHNT and YYREEE (reference sequence). With 0 bases removed from V and 5 bases from J, the gap between germline ends came to 11 bases. This CDR3 has 14 amino acids. CDR3 sequence (DNA): TGTGCCAGCAGCTTGGAGAGGAGGGAGGAGACCCAGTACTTC. Its protein is CASSLERREETQYF.

At least ten counts were recorded for this clonotype. The J gene is TRBJ2-5, the V gene TRBV7-6, with 9 bases fitting TRBD2. CDR1 and CDR2 (germline): SGHVS, FNYEAQ. The CDR3 totals 12 residues. With V trimmed by 8 bases and J by 4 bases, 2 bases remained unmatched. The CDR3 nucleotides read TGTGCCAGCCGCGGGGGGGCAGAGACCCAGTACTTC. Its translation is CASRGGAETQYF.

This clonotype was counted between two and nine times. The V and J genes are TRBV10-3 and TRBJ1-1; no firm D call. The germline V and J ends were trimmed by 8 bases and 1 base, with 11 bases remaining between them. The germline CDR1 and CDR2 sequences are ENHRY and SYGVKD. This CDR3 has 13 residues. CDR3 sequence (DNA): TGTGCCATCGGTAGCAGCCCGAACACTGAAGCTTTCTTT. It specifies CAIGSSPNTEAFF.

The sample holds many counts of this clonotype. V and J are TRBV7-2 and TRBJ2-5; a weak D match, TRBD1 (6 bases). V lost 5 bases and J lost 5, with 15 bases in between. CDR1 and CDR2 (germline): SGHTA, FQGNSA. The CDR3 has 14 residues. The CDR3 DNA reads as TGTGCCAGCAGCCAAACAGGGCGTGATGAGACCCAGTACTTC. This codes for CASSQTGRDETQYF.

The genes are TRBV6-1 and TRBJ2-2; 7 bases align to TRBD2. Germline-derived CDR1 and CDR2 are MNHNS and SASEGT. The CDR3 has 14 residues. Germline trimming cut 3 bases from V and 5 bases from J; bases unmatched to any gene: 3. The CDR3 here is CASSESGDTGELFF. CDR3 nucleotides: TGTGCCAGCAGTGAGAGCGGGGATACCGGGGAGCTGTTTTTT.

This clonotype has ten or more counts. J is TRBJ2-7 and V is TRBV6-6; no reliable D call. The CDR3 contains 11 residues. CDR1 and CDR2 from the germline V gene are MNHNY and SVGAGI (reference sequence). V was shortened by 2 bases and J by 5 bases, with 4 bases between the two germline ends. CDR3 amino acids: CASSYPNEQYF. DNA for the CDR3: TGTGCCAGCAGTTACCCTAACGAGCAGTACTTC.

This clonotype was recorded at least ten times. The chain links TRBV7-6 to TRBJ2-1; D perhaps matches TRBD2 (7 bases). The CDR3 consists of 16 residues. Germline loops: CDR1 SGHVS, CDR2 FNYEAQ. Trimming took off 5 bases at V and 4 bases at J, with 18 bases between the two ends. Written as DNA, the CDR3 is TGTGCCAGCAGCCTGGCGGGGGCTAGCAGATACAATGAGCAGTTCTTC. Amino acid sequence: CASSLAGASRYNEQFF.

This clonotype was seen only a few times. J is TRBJ1-1 and V is TRBV7-9; 9 bases fit TRBD1. V shed 1 base, J shed 0 bases, and the junction held 9 bases outside the gene matches. The CDR3 loop spans 18 amino acids. CDR1 and CDR2 (germline): SEHNR, FQNEAQ (reference sequence). CDR3 DNA sequence: TGTGCCAGCAGCTTAGGGAGGACAGGGGCTATTATGAACACTGAAGCTTTCTTT. Protein: CASSLGRTGAIMNTEAFF.

The chain links TRBV18 to TRBJ2-3; D not certain. With 4 bases removed from V and 3 bases from J, the gap between germline ends came to 5 bases. From germline, CDR1 is KGHSH and CDR2 LQKENI. The CDR3 runs 12 residues. The CDR3 region is CASSQATDTQYF. CDR3 bases: TGTGCCAGCTCACAGGCTACAGATACGCAGTATTTT.

This clonotype was seen at least ten times. The chain recombines TRBV7-6 with TRBJ2-7, with TRBD2 identical over 9 bases. The germline V gene has CDR1 SGHVS and CDR2 FNYEAQ. The CDR3 runs 16 residues. The J segment lost 7 bases and the V segment lost 0 bases, leaving 10 bases of the junction unmatched. CDR3 sequence reads: CASSLAIAGAPGEQYF. CDR3 nucleotides: TGTGCCAGCAGCTTAGCTATAGCGGGAGCACCGGGAGAGCAGTACTTC. The variable domain in full, completed from reference TRBV7-6 and TRBJ2-7, reads GAGVSQSPRYKVTKRGQDVALRCDPISGHVSLYWYRQALGQGPEFLTYFNYEAQQDKSGLPNDRFSAERPEGSISTLTIQRTEQRDSAMYRCASSLAIAGAPGEQYFGPGTRLTVT.

This clonotype was picked up a small number of times. The chain has TRBV7-6 and TRBJ2-7; 13 bases line up with TRBD2. The CDR3 sequence is 17 residues long. The trim removed 4 bases at V and 4 bases at J, leaving 10 bases unmatched. Germline CDR1 SGHVS, CDR2 FNYEAQ. This chain's CDR3 is CASSSGLAGDGMYEQYF. The CDR3 bases are TGTGCCAGCAGCTCTGGACTAGCGGGAGATGGAATGTACGAGCAGTACTTC.

This clonotype occurred many times. V usage is TRBV6-6 and J usage is TRBJ2-7, with D perhaps TRBD1 or TRBD2 (6 bases each). Germline assignment: CDR1 MNHNY and CDR2 SVGAGI (reference sequence). There are 15 residues in the CDR3. V gave up 6 bases and J gave up 3 bases, with 18 bases separating them. For the CDR3, the DNA is TGTGCCAGCAGCCCCTCGGGGGCCGAAAACTACGAGCAGTACTTC. This codes for CASSPSGAENYEQYF.

The genes are TRBV20-1 and TRBJ1-1; D is uncertain. Trimming pared 4 bases from V and 0 bases from J, leaving 18 bases between. CDR3 size: 16 residues. The germline gives CDR1 DFQATT, CDR2 SNEGSKA (reference sequence). In DNA form, the CDR3 reads TGCAGTGCTAAAATAGGAGACCCGTTCATGAACACTGAAGCTTTCTTT. Translating it yields CSAKIGDPFMNTEAFF.

This clonotype occurred many times. The rearrangement uses TRBV4-3 and TRBJ2-7; TRBD2 matches 8 bases. There are 18 residues in the CDR3. V shed 1 base, J shed 4 bases, and the junction held 15 bases outside the gene matches. CDR1 and CDR2 from the germline V gene are LGHNA and YSLEER. In DNA form, the CDR3 reads TGCGCCAGCAGCCAAGGAGTGGCGGGGGGCTATTCTTTTTACGAGCAGTACTTC. Amino acids: CASSQGVAGGYSFYEQYF.

This clonotype came up many times. The chain couples TRBV5-1 to TRBJ1-4, with D possibly TRBD1 on 5 matching bases. V lost 3 bases and J lost 0, with 12 bases in between. The CDR3 is 16 residues long. Germline V gene lookup returns CDR1 SGHRS and CDR2 YFSETQ. DNA for the CDR3: TGCGCCAGCAGCTACGGGGGTGCCACAACTAATGAAAAACTGTTTTTT. Its protein is CASSYGGATTNEKLFF.

In its sample, this clonotype was seen a few times. The genes are TRBV5-4 and TRBJ2-3, with 7 positions matching TRBD2. CDR3 length: 15 residues. Trimming removed 6 bases from V and 4 bases from J; junction bases left unmatched: 11. The germline CDR1 and CDR2 sequences are SGHNT and YYREEE (reference sequence). In nucleotides, the CDR3 is TGTGCCAGCACCCTGGGGGGGATGAGGGCAGATACGCAGTATTTT. Amino acids: CASTLGGMRADTQYF.

The table lists this clonotype with many counts. J is TRBJ1-5 and V is TRBV9, with D perhaps matching TRBD1 (6 bases). CDR1 is SGDLS, CDR2 YYNGEE, per germline. The germline V and J ends were trimmed by 5 bases and 7 bases, with 16 bases remaining between them. The CDR3 length is 14 residues. For the CDR3, the DNA is TGTGCCAGCAGTCAAACAGGGAGAGGACAGCCCCAGCATTTT. The encoded protein is CASSQTGRGQPQHF.

This clonotype was observed a handful of times. The chain links TRBV29-1 to TRBJ1-2; D gene uncertain. CDR3 size: 13 residues. The V end lost 3 bases, the J end lost 4 bases, and 12 bases lay between the germline ends. Germline-derived CDR1 and CDR2 are SQVTM and ANQGSEA. CDR3 sequence: CSVEPRGSYGYTF. The CDR3 DNA is TGCAGCGTTGAGCCTCGCGGCTCCTATGGCTACACCTTC.